This T cell receptor (beta chain) was identified in a study of T cell changes during pregnancy in multiple sclerosis. The germline V gene has CDR1 MNHEY and CDR2 SVGAGI. After removal of 5 bases from V and 4 bases from J, the junction contained 5 bases not matched to a gene. CDR3 length equals 14 residues. TCRdb keeps only in-frame clones here, not all; method: immunoSEQ multiplex PCR. The data contain around 63,000 clones, roughly nine tenths of them singletons. The source material was peripheral blood, sampled after pregnancy. The sequence was obtained from a female donor in good health, enrolled as a control in a pregnancy study. The chain recombines TRBV6-5 with TRBJ1-5, with 7 bases identical to TRBD1. CDR3 DNA sequence: TGTGCCAGCAGTACGGACAGGAAAAATCAGCCCCAGCATTTT. Translation: CASSTDRKNQPQHF.